This TCR beta chain was sequenced for a study of early T cells in non-severe SARS-CoV-2 infection. This clonotype was counted at least ten times. Attachment of unique molecular identifiers to individual cDNA molecules was performed. From the 5' RACE reads, TCRdb called clonotypes with MiXCR, one entry per CDR3 protein. The sample has some 87,000 distinct CDR3 sequences, roughly 12% seen once. Germline V CDR1 and CDR2: SGHTA, FQGNSA. Trimming left V 5 bases short and J 6 bases short, with 17 bases between. The CDR3 is made up of 14 amino acids. The sample comprised whole blood. The chain uses TRBV7-2 and TRBJ2-7, with a weak D call TRBD1 (7 bases). The sequence came from an adult who was a healthcare worker with PCR-confirmed SARS-CoV-2 infection or an uninfected control (not recorded which). The CDR3: CASSGQGGGGEQYF. In DNA, the CDR3 is TGTGCCAGCAGCGGGCAGGGGGGTGGTGGCGAGCAGTACTTC.